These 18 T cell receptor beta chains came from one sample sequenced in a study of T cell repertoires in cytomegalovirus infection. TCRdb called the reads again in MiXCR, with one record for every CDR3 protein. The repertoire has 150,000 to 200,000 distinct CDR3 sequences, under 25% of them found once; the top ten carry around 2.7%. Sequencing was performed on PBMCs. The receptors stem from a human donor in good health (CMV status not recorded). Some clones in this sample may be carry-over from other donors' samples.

The CDR3 reads CASSQDTGVVTQPQHF. CDR3 nucleotide sequence: TGTGCCAGCAGCCAAGATACGGGGGTAGTAACTCAGCCCCAGCATTTT. This chain joins TRBV4-2 and TRBJ1-5, with D possibly matching TRBD1 (5 bases). The CDR3 sequence is 16 residues long. V shed 0 bases and J shed 6 bases, with 15 bases lying between them. Germline CDR1 LGHNA, CDR2 YNFKEQ.

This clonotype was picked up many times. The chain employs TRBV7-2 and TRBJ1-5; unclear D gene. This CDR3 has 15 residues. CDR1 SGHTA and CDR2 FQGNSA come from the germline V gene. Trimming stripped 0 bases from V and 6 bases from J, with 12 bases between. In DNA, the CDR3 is TGTGCCAGCAGCTTAGCCTTCAGGACGAGTCAGCCCCAGCATTTT. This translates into CASSLAFRTSQPQHF.

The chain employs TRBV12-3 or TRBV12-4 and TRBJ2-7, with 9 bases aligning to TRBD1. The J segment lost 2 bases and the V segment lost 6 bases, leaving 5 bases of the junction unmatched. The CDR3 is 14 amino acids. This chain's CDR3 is CASRGQGPTYEQYF. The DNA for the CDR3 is TGTGCCAGCAGGGGACAGGGCCCAACCTACGAGCAGTACTTC.

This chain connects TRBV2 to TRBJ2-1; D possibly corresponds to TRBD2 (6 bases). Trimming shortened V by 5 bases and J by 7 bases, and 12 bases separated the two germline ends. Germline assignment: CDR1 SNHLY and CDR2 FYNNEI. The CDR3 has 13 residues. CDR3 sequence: CASSITSMNEQFF. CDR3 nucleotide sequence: TGTGCCAGCAGTATAACTAGCATGAATGAGCAGTTCTTC.

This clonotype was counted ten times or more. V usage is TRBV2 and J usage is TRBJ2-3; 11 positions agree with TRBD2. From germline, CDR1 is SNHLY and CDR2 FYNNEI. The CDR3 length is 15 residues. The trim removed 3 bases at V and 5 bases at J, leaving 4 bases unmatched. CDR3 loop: CASSDPGLAGDTQYF. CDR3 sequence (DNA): TGTGCCAGCAGTGACCCCGGACTAGCGGGAGATACGCAGTATTTT.

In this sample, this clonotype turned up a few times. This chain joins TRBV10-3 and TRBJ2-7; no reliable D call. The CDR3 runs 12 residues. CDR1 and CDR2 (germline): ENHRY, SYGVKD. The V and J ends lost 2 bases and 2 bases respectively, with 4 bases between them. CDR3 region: CAISEMAYEQYF. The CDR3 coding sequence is TGTGCCATCAGTGAGATGGCCTACGAGCAGTACTTC.

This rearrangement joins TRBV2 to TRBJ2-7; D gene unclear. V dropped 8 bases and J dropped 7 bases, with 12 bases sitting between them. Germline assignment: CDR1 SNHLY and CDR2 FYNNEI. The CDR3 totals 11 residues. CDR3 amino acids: CASAIDWEQYF. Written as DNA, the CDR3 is TGTGCCAGCGCCATAGACTGGGAGCAGTACTTC. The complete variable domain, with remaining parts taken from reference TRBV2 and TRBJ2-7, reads EPEVTQTPSHQVTQMGQEVILRCVPISNHLYFYWYRQILGQKVEFLVSFYNNEISEKSEIFDDQFSVERPDGSNFTLKIRSTKLEDSAMYFCASAIDWEQYFGPGTRLTVT.

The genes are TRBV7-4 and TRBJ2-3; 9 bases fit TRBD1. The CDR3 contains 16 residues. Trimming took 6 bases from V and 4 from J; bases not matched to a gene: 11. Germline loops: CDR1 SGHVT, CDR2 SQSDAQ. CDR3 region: CASSIIGTGIADTQYF. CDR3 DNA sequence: TGTGCCAGCAGTATTATCGGGACAGGGATTGCAGATACGCAGTATTTT.

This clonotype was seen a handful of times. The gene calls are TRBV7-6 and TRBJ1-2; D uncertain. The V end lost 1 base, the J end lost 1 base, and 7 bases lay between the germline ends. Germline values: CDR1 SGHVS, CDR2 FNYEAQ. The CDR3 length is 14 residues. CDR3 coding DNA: TGTGCCAGCAGCTTAGAGGCAGTTAACTATGGCTACACCTTC. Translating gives CASSLEAVNYGYTF.

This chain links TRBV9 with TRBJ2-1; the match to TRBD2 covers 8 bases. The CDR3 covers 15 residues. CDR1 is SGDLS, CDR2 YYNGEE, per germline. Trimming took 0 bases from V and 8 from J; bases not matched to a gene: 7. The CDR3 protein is CASSVVGRARDEQFF. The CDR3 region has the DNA TGTGCCAGCAGCGTAGTCGGGAGGGCCAGGGATGAGCAGTTCTTC.

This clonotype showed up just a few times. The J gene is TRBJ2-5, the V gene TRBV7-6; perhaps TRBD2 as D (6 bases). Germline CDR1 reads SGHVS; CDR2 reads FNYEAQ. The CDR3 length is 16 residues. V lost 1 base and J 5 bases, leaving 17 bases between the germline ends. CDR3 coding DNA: TGTGCCAGCAGCTTAGTCATTGCGCGGGGCGGGGAGACCCAGTACTTC. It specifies CASSLVIARGGETQYF.

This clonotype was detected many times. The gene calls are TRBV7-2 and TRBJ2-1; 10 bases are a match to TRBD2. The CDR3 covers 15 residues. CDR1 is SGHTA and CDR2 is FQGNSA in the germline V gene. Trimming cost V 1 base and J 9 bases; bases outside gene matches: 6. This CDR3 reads CASSLELAGAGEQFF. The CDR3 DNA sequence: TGTGCCAGCAGCTTAGAGCTAGCGGGAGCGGGTGAGCAGTTCTTC.

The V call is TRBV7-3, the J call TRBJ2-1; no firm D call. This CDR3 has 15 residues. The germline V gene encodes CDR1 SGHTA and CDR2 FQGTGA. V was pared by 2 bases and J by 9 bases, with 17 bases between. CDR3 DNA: TGTGCCAGCAGCTTAGCCCCAGGAGTGGGTACTGAGCAGTTCTTC. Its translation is CASSLAPGVGTEQFF.

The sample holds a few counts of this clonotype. The DNA of the CDR3 is TGTGCCAGCAGCCCCGCAGCCTACGAGCAGTACTTC. Residues: CASSPAAYEQYF. The chain has TRBV11-3 and TRBJ2-7; D not resolved. The germline V gene encodes CDR1 SGHNT and CDR2 YENEEA. Trimming shortened V by 5 bases and J by 2 bases, and 7 bases separated the two germline ends. The length of the CDR3 is 12 residues. Variable domain in full (rest from reference TRBV11-3 and TRBJ2-7): EAGVVQSPRYKIIEKKQPVAFWCNPISGHNTLYWYLQNLGQGPELLIRYENEEAVDDSQLPKDRFSAERLKGVDSTLKIQPAELGDSAVYLCASSPAAYEQYFGPGTRLTVT.

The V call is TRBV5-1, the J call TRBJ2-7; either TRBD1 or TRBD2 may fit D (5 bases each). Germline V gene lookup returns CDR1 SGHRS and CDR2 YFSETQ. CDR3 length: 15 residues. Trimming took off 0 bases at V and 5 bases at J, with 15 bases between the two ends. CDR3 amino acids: CASSLEGRQNDEQYF. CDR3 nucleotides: TGCGCCAGCAGCTTGGAGGGGAGACAGAACGACGAGCAGTACTTC.

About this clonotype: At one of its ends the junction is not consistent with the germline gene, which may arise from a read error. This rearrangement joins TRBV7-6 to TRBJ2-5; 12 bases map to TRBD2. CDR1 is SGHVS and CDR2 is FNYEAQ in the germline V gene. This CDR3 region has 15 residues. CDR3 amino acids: CASSRTSGTSQTQYF. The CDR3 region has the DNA TGTGCTAGCAGCCGGACTAGCGGGACCTCCCAGACCCAGTACTTC.

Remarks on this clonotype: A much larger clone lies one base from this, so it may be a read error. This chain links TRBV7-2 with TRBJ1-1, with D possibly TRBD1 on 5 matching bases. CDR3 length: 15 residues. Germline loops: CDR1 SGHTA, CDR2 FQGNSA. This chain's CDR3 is CDSSLAGGSRTEAFF. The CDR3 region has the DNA TGTGACAGCAGCTTAGCCGGGGGGAGTCGGACTGAAGCTTTCTTT.

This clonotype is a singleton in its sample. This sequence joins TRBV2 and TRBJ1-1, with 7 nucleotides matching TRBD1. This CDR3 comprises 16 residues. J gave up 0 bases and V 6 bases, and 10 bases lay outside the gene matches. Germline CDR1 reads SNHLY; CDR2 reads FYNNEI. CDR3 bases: TGTGCCAGCAGCGAGAGGGGACAGTATATGAACACTGAAGCTTTCTTT. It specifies CASSERGQYMNTEAFF.